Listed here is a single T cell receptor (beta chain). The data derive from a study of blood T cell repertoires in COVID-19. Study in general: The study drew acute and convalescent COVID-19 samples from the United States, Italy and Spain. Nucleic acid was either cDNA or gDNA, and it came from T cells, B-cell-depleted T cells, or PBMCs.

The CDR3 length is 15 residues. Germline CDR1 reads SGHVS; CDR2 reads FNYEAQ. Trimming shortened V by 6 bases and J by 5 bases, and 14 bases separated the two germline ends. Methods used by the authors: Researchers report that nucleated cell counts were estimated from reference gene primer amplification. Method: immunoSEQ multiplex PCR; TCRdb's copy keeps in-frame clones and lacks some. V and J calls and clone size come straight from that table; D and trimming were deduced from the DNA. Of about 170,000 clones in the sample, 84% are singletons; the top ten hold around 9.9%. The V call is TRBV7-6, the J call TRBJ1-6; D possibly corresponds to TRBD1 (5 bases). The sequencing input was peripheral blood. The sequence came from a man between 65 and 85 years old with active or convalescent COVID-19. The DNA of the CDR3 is TGTGCCAGCAGGGAAGGGGTCCGAGATAATTCACCCCTCCACTTT. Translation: CASREGVRDNSPLHF.